A selection of T cell receptor beta chains follows, all from one sample in a study of T cell responses to AZD1222 COVID-19 vaccine. The assay was immunoSEQ multiplex PCR, and TCRdb's table has in-frame clones only and misses some. The sample includes 130,000 or so clones, roughly nine tenths of them seen just once. The starting material was peripheral blood, obtained 28 days after the second dose of the MenACWY control vaccine. These receptors were collected from an adult who received the MenACWY meningococcal vaccine as a control. CDR3s include the opening cysteine and the closing phenylalanine or tryptophan. A D gene is named only where the DNA matches it firmly. Not every row has a clone size; where given, it reads once, few, many or a size class.

16	TRBV10-3	TRBD2	.	TRBJ2-5	TGTGCCATCAGTGAGTCGAGCGGGAGCGGCCCAGAGACCCAGTACTTC	CAISESSGSGPETQYF
14	TRBV2	.	.	TRBJ1-4	TGTGCCAGCAGTGGGTGGACGGGAAATGAAAAACTGTTTTTT	CASSGWTGNEKLFF
11	TRBV29-1	TRBD1	.	TRBJ2-1	TGCAGCGGTGGACAGGGCTGGGAGCAGTTCTTC	CSGGQGWEQFF
16	TRBV15	TRBD2	few	TRBJ2-7	TGTGCCACCAGCAGAGGGATAGCGGGACGAACCTACGAGCAGTACTTC	CATSRGIAGRTYEQYF
16	TRBV10-2	.	.	TRBJ2-1	TGCGCCAGCAGTGACGGGGCGGGACCCCGCCGGAATGAGCAGTTCTTC	CASSDGAGPRRNEQFF
13	TRBV5-1	.	.	TRBJ2-5	TGCGCCAGCAGCTTGGGCAGCGGAGAGACCCAGTACTTC	CASSLGSGETQYF
14	TRBV7-2	.	.	TRBJ1-1	TGTGCCAGCAGCTCACAAGTGGGAAACACTGAAGCTTTCTTT	CASSSQVGNTEAFF
13	TRBV7-8	.	few	TRBJ2-3	TGTGCCAGCAGCCTCGGGGGCTCAGATACGCAGTATTTT	CASSLGGSDTQYF
14	TRBV5-8	.	.	TRBJ1-4	TGTGCCAGCAGCTTGGGACAGAGCGGGGAAAAACTGTTTTTT	CASSLGQSGEKLFF
14	TRBV7-2	TRBD1	.	TRBJ1-2	TGTGCCAGCAGCTACGGACAGGGGACGGGTGGCTACACCTTC	CASSYGQGTGGYTF
13	TRBV30	.	.	TRBJ1-4	TGTGCCTGGGAAGGGGGTTCCTTGGAAAAACTGTTTTTT	CAWEGGSLEKLFF
16	TRBV7-8	TRBD1	.	TRBJ2-5	TGTGCCAGCAGCTTACCTACAGGGGCCGCTCAAGAGACCCAGTACTTC	CASSLPTGAAQETQYF
14	TRBV2	.	once	TRBJ2-1	TGTGCCAGCAACGCGGCGGGATCCTACAATGAGCAGTTCTTC	CASNAAGSYNEQFF
15	TRBV19	.	.	TRBJ2-6	TGTGCCAGTATCCCAACGAGCTCTGGGGCCAACGTCCTGACTTTC	CASIPTSSGANVLTF
15	TRBV5-6	.	.	TRBJ2-3	TGTGCCAGCAGCTTGTCAGGGTTAGGGACAGATACGCAGTATTTT	CASSLSGLGTDTQYF
15	TRBV14	.	few	TRBJ2-7	TGTGCCAGCATCACCATCCACAGGGTAGGCGGCGAGCAGTACTTC	CASITIHRVGGEQYF
15	TRBV6-5	.	.	TRBJ2-7	TGTGCCAGCAGTCAGGGAAAACAGGGGAGGTACGAGCAGTACTTC	CASSQGKQGRYEQYF
16	TRBV12-5	TRBD1	.	TRBJ2-2	TGTGCTAGTGGTTTGCGGGACAGGGGGAACACCGGGGAGCTGTTTTTT	CASGLRDRGNTGELFF
17	TRBV19	TRBD2	.	TRBJ2-1	TGTGCCAGTAGTATAGAACGACTAGCGGGGCCCTACAATGAGCAGTTCTTC	CASSIERLAGPYNEQFF
10	TRBV29-1	.	.	TRBJ2-7	TGCAGCGCCGGCGACTACGAGCAGTACTTC	CSAGDYEQYF
13	TRBV12-3/TRBV12-4	.	.	TRBJ1-6	TGTGCCAGCAGTTCAGGGTATAATTCACCCCTCCACTTT	CASSSGYNSPLHF
13	TRBV27	TRBD1	.	TRBJ2-3	TGTGCCAGCAGTTTACGGGGGACAGGTGGGGTGTATTTT	CASSLRGTGGVYF
16	TRBV18	TRBD1	once	TRBJ2-3	TGTGCCAGCTCACCACGACAGGACAGGGGCGGGAATACGCAGTATTTT	CASSPRQDRGGNTQYF
13	TRBV6-5	.	.	TRBJ2-5	TGTGCCAGCAGCGGGACCCTTCAAGAGACCCAGTACTTC	CASSGTLQETQYF
14	TRBV27	TRBD2	.	TRBJ2-1	TGTGCCAGCAGGTTCCGACTAGCGGGGAATGAGCAGTTCTTC	CASRFRLAGNEQFF
14	TRBV9	.	.	TRBJ1-1	TGTGCCAGCAGCGTAGTCGGTCAAGGCACTGAAGCTTTCTTT	CASSVVGQGTEAFF
13	TRBV18	.	.	TRBJ2-7	TGTGCCAGCTCGGCGCAGGACAGTTACGAGCAGTACTTC	CASSAQDSYEQYF
15	TRBV7-2	.	.	TRBJ1-1	TGTGCCAGCAGCGAATCCGGGACACGGAACACTGAAGCTTTCTTT	CASSESGTRNTEAFF
17	TRBV5-1	TRBD1	once	TRBJ1-5	TGCGCCAGCAGCTTGGGGCCGGGACAGGAGGGCAATCAGCCCCAGCATTTT	CASSLGPGQEGNQPQHF
12	TRBV7-3	.	.	TRBJ1-2	TGTGCCAGCAGCCGAGGACAGCCTTCTCTTACTTTC	CASSRGQPSLTF
14	TRBV27	.	.	TRBJ1-1	TGTGCCAGCAGTTTAGAACGAGGGGCCGCTGAAGCTTTCTTT	CASSLERGAAEAFF
14	TRBV28	TRBD1	.	TRBJ2-7	TGTGCCAGCAGAACAACAGGGGAAACCTACGAGCAGTACTTC	CASRTTGETYEQYF
15	TRBV6-5	TRBD2	.	TRBJ2-2	TGTGCCAGCAGACTACTAGCGGGAGCCACCGGGGAGCTGTTTTTT	CASRLLAGATGELFF
15	TRBV18	TRBD1	.	TRBJ2-7	TGTGCCAGCTCAGAGGGACAGGGTTTCACCTACGAGCAGTACTTC	CASSEGQGFTYEQYF
14	TRBV19	TRBD2	once	TRBJ2-5	TGTGCCAGTAGTGGGGGGGGTAACCAAGAGACCCAGTACTTC	CASSGGGNQETQYF
11	TRBV27	.	.	TRBJ2-7	TGTGCCAGCAGTTCCTACTACGAGCAGTACTTC	CASSSYYEQYF
14	TRBV18	TRBD2	.	TRBJ2-5	TGTGCCAGCTCACCGCGGACTAGCGGAGAGACCCAGTACTTC	CASSPRTSGETQYF
14	TRBV9	TRBD2	.	TRBJ2-5	TGTGCCAGCAGCTTTAGCGGGGGCCAAGAGACCCAGTACTTC	CASSFSGGQETQYF
13	TRBV5-4	.	.	TRBJ2-7	TGTGCCAGCAGCTTGCGCGGAGCCTACGAGCAGTACTTC	CASSLRGAYEQYF
13	TRBV18	.	.	TRBJ2-7	TGTGCCAGCCTCACGGAGCAAAGCTACGAGCAGTACTTC	CASLTEQSYEQYF
12	TRBV12-3/TRBV12-4	TRBD1	.	TRBJ1-5	TGTGCCAGCAGAACGACAGGGTCGCCCCAGCATTTT	CASRTTGSPQHF
15	TRBV7-8	.	.	TRBJ1-5	TGTGCCAGCAGCTTAGTCCGAGACACATATCAGCCCCAGCATTTT	CASSLVRDTYQPQHF
15	TRBV5-5	TRBD2	.	TRBJ2-3	TGTGCCAGCAGCTTGGGGGGACTAGCGGCAGATACGCAGTATTTT	CASSLGGLAADTQYF
16	TRBV19	.	.	TRBJ2-1	TGTGCCAGTAGTGACAGCCAGGGGTACCCCTACAATGAGCAGTTCTTC	CASSDSQGYPYNEQFF
16	TRBV7-3	TRBD2	.	TRBJ2-2	TGTGCCAGCAGCTTCACTAGCGGGGTGAACACCGGGGAGCTGTTTTTT	CASSFTSGVNTGELFF
15	TRBV2	TRBD2	.	TRBJ2-1	TGTGCCAGCAATCGACTAGCGGGGGACAACAATGAGCAGTTCTTC	CASNRLAGDNNEQFF
15	TRBV6-5	.	.	TRBJ1-2	TGTGCCAGCACAGGACCCGGCCAGGGGAAGTATGGCTACACCTTC	CASTGPGQGKYGYTF
14	TRBV11-3	.	once	TRBJ2-2	TGTGCCAGTGGGTCAGACCCGAACACCGGGGAGCTGTTTTTT	CASGSDPNTGELFF
15	TRBV6-1	.	.	TRBJ1-2	TGTGCCAGCAGTGAACAGGGAGGGTCTAACTATGGCTACACCTTC	CASSEQGGSNYGYTF
14	TRBV7-2	TRBD1	.	TRBJ1-1	TGTGCCAGCAGCTCCGACAGGGGTGGTACTGAAGCTTTCTTT	CASSSDRGGTEAFF
14	TRBV28	.	.	TRBJ1-2	TGTGCCAGCAGCCTCGCCCCAGGGAACTATGGCTACACCTTC	CASSLAPGNYGYTF
13	TRBV7-2	.	.	TRBJ1-2	TGTGCCAGCAGCGGCCGGACAGCCCATGGCTACACCTTC	CASSGRTAHGYTF
11	TRBV20-1	.	.	TRBJ1-1	TGCAGTCACAGAAGGAACACTGAAGCTTTCTTT	CSHRRNTEAFF
16	TRBV5-1	TRBD2	.	TRBJ2-1	TGCGCCAGCAGCTTGGCCCCTAGCGGGGGGTACAATGAGCAGTTCTTC	CASSLAPSGGYNEQFF
15	TRBV2	.	.	TRBJ1-1	TGTGCCAGCGCCGGGCAGGGCCTAATGAACACTGAAGCTTTCTTT	CASAGQGLMNTEAFF
13	TRBV19	TRBD1	.	TRBJ1-1	TGTGCCACCGGGACAGGGGAAGGGACTGAAGCTTTCTTT	CATGTGEGTEAFF
13	TRBV2	.	.	TRBJ2-6	TGTGCCAGAAGACAGTCTGGGGCCAACGTCCTGACTTTC	CARRQSGANVLTF
14	TRBV19	.	.	TRBJ1-2	TGTGCCAGTAGTATGCCGGAGGGGGGCTATGGCTACACCTTC	CASSMPEGGYGYTF
16	TRBV15	.	once	TRBJ1-4	TGTGCCACCAGCAGAGATCGGGCAGCAACTAATGAAAAACTGTTTTTT	CATSRDRAATNEKLFF